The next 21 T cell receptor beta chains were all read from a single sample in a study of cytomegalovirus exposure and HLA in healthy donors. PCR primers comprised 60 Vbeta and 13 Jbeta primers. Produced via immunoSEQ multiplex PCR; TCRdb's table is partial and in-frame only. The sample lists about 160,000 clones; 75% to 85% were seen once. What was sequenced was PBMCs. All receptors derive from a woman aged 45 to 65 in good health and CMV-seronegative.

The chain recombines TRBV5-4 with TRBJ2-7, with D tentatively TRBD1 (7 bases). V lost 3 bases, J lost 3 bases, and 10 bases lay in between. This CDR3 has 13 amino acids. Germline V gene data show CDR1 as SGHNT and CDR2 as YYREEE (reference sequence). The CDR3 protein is CASSWGDSYEQYF. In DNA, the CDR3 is TGTGCCAGCAGCTGGGGGGACAGCTACGAGCAGTACTTC.

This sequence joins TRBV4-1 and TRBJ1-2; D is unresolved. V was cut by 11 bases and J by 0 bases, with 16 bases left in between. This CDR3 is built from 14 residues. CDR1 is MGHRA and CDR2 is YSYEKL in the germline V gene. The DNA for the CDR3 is TGCGCCTCCCGAGCAGGCCAAGCTAACTATGGCTACACCTTC. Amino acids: CASRAGQANYGYTF.

CDR3 nucleotide sequence: TGTGCCAGCAGCTTCCGCAGGGGCGGAACTGAAGCTTTCTTT. Residues: CASSFRRGGTEAFF. This sequence joins TRBV11-3 and TRBJ1-1, with D tentatively TRBD1 (6 bases). CDR3 length equals 14 residues. V was cut by 3 bases and J by 5 bases, with 13 bases left in between. Germline V lookup: CDR1 SGHNT, CDR2 YENEEA.

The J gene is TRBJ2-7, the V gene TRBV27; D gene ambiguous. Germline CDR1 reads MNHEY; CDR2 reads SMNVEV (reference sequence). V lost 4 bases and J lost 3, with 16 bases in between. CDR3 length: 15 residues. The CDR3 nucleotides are TGTGCCAGCAGTTCCCCCCGTGCCAGGATCTACGAGCAGTACTTC. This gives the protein CASSSPRARIYEQYF.

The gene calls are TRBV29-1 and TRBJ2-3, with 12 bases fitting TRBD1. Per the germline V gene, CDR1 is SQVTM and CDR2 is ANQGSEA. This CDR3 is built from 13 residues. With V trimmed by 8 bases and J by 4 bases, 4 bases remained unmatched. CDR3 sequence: CSTRDRGPDTQYF. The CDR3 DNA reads TGCAGCACCCGGGACAGGGGGCCAGATACGCAGTATTTT.

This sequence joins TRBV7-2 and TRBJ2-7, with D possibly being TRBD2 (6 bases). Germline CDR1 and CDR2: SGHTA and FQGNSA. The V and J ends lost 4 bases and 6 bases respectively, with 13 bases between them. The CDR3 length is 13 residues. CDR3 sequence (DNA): TGTGCCAGCAGCTCCCAACTAGCTGGCGAGCAGTACTTC. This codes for CASSSQLAGEQYF. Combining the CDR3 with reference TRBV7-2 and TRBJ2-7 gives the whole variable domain GAGVSQSPSNKVTEKGKDVELRCDPISGHTALYWYRQSLGQGLEFLIYFQGNSAPDKSGLPSDRFSAERTGGSVSTLTIQRTQQEDSAVYLCASSSQLAGEQYFGPGTRLTVT.

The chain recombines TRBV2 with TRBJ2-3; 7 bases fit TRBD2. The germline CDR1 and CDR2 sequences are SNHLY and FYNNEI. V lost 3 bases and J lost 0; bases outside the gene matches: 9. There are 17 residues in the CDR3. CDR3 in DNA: TGTGCCAGCAGTGATTACCCGTCTAGCGGCAGCACAGATACGCAGTATTTT. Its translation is CASSDYPSSGSTDTQYF. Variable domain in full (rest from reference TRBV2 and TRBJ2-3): EPEVTQTPSHQVTQMGQEVILRCVPISNHLYFYWYRQILGQKVEFLVSFYNNEISEKSEIFDDQFSVERPDGSNFTLKIRSTKLEDSAMYFCASSDYPSSGSTDTQYFGPGTRLTVL.

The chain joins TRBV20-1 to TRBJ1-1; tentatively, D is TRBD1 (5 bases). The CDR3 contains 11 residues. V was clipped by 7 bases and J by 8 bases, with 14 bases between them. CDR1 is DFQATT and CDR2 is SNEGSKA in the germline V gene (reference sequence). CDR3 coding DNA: TGCAGTGAGGGCACAGGCTCCGAAGCTTTCTTT. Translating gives CSEGTGSEAFF.

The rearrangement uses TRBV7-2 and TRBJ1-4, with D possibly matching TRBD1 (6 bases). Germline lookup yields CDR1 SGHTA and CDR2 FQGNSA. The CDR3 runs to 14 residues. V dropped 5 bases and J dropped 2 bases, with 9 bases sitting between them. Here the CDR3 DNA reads TGTGCCAGCAGCCCGGGGGGCACTAATGAAAAACTGTTTTTT. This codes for CASSPGGTNEKLFF.

CDR3 bases: TGTGCCACCAAAGCGGGAAGTAACAATGAGCAGTTCTTC. Its protein product is CATKAGSNNEQFF. The chain has TRBV15 and TRBJ2-1; 7 positions match TRBD2. The CDR3 spans 13 residues. Unmatched junction bases numbered 5, after V lost 7 bases and J lost 5 bases. The germline V gene has CDR1 LNHNV and CDR2 YYDKDF (reference sequence).

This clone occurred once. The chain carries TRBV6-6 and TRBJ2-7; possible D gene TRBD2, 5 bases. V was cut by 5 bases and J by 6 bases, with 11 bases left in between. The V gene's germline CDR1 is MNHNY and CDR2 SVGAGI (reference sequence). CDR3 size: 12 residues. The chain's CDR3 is CASSPLTSEQYF. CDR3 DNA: TGTGCCAGCAGTCCCCTCACTAGCGAGCAGTACTTC.

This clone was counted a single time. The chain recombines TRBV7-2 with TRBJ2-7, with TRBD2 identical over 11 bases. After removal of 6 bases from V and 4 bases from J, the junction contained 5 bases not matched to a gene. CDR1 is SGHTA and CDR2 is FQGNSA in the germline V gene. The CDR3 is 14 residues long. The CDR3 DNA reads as TGTGCCAGCAGGCCAACTAGCGGGAGTTACGAGCAGTACTTC. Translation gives CASRPTSGSYEQYF.

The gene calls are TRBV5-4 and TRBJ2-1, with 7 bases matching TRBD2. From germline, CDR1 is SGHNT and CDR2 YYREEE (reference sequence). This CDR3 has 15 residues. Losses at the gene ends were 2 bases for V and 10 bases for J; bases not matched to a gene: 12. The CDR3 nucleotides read TGTGCCAGCAGCTTTCGACTAGCAGTCGGGCAGGAGCAGTTCTTC. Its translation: CASSFRLAVGQEQFF.

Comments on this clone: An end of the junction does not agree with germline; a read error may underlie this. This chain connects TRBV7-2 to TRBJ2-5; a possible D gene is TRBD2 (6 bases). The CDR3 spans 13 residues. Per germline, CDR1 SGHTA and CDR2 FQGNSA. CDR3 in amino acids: CASSVPSVETQHF. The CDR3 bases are TGTGCCAGCAGCGTTCCTAGCGTAGAGACCCAGCACTTC.

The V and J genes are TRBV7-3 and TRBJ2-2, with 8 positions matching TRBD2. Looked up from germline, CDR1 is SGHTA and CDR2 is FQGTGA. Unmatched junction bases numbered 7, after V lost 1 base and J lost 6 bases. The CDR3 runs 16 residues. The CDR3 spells CASSLKLAAGPGELFF. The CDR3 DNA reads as TGTGCCAGCAGCTTAAAACTAGCGGCCGGTCCCGGGGAGCTGTTTTTT.

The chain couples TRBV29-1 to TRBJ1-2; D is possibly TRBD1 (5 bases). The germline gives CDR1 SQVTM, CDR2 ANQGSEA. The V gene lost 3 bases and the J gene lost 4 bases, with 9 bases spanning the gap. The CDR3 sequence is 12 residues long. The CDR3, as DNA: TGCAGCGTTGAGCAGGGTTCCTATGGCTACACCTTC. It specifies CSVEQGSYGYTF.

The CDR3, as DNA: TGTGCCAGTAGTATCGGACTAGCGGGAGACGAGCAGTACTTC. It specifies CASSIGLAGDEQYF. The chain is built from TRBV19 and TRBJ2-7; TRBD2 agrees at 13 bases. The CDR3 totals 14 residues. Germline V gives CDR1 LNHDA, CDR2 SQIVND (reference sequence). With V trimmed by 3 bases and J by 5 bases, 1 base remained unmatched.

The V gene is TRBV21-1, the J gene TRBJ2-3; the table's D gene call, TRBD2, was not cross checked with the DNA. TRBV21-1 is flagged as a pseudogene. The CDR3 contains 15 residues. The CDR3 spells CASSKRNQGRDTQYF. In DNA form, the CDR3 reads TGTGCCAGCAGCAAAAGAAATCAAGGGAGAGATACGCAGTATTTT.

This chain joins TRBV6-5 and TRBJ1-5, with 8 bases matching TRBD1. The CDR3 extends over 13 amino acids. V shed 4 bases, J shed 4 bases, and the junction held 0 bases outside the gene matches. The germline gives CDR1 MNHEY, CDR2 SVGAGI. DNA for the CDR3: TGTGCCAGCAGTTGGACAGGGAATCAGCCCCAGCATTTT. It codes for CASSWTGNQPQHF.

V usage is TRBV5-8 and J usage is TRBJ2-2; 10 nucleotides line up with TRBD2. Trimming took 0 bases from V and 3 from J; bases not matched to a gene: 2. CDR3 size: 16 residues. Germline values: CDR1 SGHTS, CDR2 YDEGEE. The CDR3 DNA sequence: TGTGCCAGCAGCTTGGAGCGGGGGGGCGACACCGGGGAGCTGTTTTTT. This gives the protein CASSLERGGDTGELFF.

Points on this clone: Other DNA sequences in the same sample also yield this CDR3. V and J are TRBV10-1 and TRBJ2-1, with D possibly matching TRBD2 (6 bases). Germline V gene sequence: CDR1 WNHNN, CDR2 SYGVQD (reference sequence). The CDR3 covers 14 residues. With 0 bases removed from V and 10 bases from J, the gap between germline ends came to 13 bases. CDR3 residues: CASSESSSGKEQFF. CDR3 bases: TGCGCCAGCAGTGAGTCGAGTAGCGGTAAAGAGCAGTTCTTC.